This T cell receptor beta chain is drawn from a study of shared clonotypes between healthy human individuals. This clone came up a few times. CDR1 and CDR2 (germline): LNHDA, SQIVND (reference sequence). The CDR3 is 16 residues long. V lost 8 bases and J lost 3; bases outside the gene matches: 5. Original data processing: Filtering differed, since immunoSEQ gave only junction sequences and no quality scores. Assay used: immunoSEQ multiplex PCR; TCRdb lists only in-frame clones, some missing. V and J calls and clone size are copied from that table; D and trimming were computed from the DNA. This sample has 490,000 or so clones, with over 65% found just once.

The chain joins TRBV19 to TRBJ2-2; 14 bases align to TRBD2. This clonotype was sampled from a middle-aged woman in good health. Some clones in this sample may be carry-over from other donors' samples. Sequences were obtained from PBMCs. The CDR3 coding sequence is TGTGCCAGTCGACTAGCGGGAGGGCGGGACACCGGGGAGCTGTTTTTT. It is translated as CASRLAGGRDTGELFF.